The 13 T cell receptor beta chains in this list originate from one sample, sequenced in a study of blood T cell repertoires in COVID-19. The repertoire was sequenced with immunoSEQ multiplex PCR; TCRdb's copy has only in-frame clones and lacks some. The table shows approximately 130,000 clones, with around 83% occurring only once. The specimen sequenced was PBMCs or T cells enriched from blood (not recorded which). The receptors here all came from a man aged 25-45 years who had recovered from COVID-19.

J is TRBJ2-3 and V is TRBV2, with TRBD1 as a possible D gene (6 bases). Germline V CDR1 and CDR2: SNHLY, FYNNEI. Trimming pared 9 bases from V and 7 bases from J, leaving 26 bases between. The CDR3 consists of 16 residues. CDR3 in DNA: TGTGCCAGAGACAAGGGGGAACAGCGTCCAGCCAATACGCAGTATTTT. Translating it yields CARDKGEQRPANTQYF.

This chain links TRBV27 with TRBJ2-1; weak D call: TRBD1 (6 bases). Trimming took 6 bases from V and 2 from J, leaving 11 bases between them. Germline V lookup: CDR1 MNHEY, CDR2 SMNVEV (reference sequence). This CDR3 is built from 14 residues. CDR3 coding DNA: TGTGCCAGCAGCCAGGACAGTCCCTACAATGAGCAGTTCTTC. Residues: CASSQDSPYNEQFF.

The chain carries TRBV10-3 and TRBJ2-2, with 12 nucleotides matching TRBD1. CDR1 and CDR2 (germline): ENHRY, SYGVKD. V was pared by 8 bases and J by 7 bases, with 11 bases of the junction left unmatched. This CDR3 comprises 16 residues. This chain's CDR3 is CAIPRGDRGQGGELFF. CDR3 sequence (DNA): TGTGCCATCCCCCGGGGGGACAGGGGGCAGGGCGGGGAGCTGTTTTTT.

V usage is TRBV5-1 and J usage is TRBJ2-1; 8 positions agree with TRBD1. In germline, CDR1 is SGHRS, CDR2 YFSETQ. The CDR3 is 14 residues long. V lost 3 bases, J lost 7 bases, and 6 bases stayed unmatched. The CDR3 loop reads CASSSGGVGNEQFF. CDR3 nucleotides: TGCGCCAGCAGCTCAGGGGGCGTCGGGAATGAGCAGTTCTTC.

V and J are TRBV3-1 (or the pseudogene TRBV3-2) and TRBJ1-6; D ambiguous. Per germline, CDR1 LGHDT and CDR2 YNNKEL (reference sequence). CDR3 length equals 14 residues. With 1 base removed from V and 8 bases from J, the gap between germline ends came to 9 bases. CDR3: CASSQGVADSPLHF. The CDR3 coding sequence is TGTGCCAGCAGCCAAGGGGTGGCGGATTCACCCCTCCACTTT.

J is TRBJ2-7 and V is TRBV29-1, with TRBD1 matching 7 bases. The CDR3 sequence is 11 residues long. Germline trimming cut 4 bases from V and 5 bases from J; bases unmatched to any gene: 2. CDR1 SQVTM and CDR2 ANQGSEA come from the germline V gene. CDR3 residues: CSVGGQNEQYF. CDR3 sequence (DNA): TGCAGCGTTGGGGGACAGAACGAGCAGTACTTC.

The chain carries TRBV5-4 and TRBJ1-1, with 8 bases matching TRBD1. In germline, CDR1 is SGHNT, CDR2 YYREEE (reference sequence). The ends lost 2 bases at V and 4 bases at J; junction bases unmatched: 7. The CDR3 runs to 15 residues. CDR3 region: CASSLWDRRLTEAFF. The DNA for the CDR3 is TGTGCCAGCAGCTTATGGGACAGGCGCCTCACTGAAGCTTTCTTT.

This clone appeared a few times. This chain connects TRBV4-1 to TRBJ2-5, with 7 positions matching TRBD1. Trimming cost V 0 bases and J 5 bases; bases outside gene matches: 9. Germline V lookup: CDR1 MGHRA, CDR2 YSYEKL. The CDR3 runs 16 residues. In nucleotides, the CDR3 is TGCGCCAGCAGCCAAGATCAAAGGGGGCGCAGGGAGACCCAGTACTTC. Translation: CASSQDQRGRRETQYF.

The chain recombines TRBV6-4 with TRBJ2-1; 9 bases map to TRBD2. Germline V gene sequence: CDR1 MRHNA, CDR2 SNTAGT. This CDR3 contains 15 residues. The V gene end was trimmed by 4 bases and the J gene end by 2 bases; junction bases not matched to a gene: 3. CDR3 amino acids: CASSVLAGAYNEQFF. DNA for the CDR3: TGTGCCAGCAGTGTTTTAGCGGGGGCCTACAATGAGCAGTTCTTC.

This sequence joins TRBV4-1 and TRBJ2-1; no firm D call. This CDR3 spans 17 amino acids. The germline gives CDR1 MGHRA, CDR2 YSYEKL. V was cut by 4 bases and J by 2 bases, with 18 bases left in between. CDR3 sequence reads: CASSLLPPGGAYNEQFF. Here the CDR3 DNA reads TGCGCCAGCAGCCTTCTCCCCCCTGGCGGCGCCTACAATGAGCAGTTCTTC.

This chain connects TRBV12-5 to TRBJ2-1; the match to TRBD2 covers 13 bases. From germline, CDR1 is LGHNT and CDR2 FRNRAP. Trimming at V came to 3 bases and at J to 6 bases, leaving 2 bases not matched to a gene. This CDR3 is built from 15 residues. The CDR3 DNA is TGTGCTAGTGGTTTAGGACTAGCGGGAGCCAATGAGCAGTTCTTC. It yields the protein CASGLGLAGANEQFF.

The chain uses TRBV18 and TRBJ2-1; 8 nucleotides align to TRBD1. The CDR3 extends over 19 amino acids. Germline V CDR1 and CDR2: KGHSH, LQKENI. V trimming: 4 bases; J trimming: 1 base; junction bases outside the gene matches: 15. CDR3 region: CASSRGQGGQNRSYNEQFF. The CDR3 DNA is TGTGCCAGCTCACGAGGACAGGGAGGACAGAATAGGTCCTACAATGAGCAGTTCTTC.

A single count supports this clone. In DNA form, the CDR3 reads TGTGCCAGTACCCCTAATGGGGGGAATAGCAATCAGCCCCAGCATTTT. This codes for CASTPNGGNSNQPQHF. This rearrangement joins TRBV19 to TRBJ1-5; maybe TRBD1 (5 bases). V gave up 7 bases and J gave up 0 bases, with 16 bases separating them. Germline CDR1 and CDR2: LNHDA and SQIVND (reference sequence). CDR3 length: 16 amino acids.